These 13 T cell receptor beta chains came from one sample sequenced in a study of cytomegalovirus exposure and HLA in healthy donors. The PCR ran on 60 Vbeta and 13 Jbeta primers. The table came from immunoSEQ multiplex PCR; TCRdb's copy has only in-frame clones and leaves some out. The sample includes some 100,000 clones, roughly 79% of them seen just once. The sequencing input was PBMCs. The receptors were sampled from a woman aged 65 to 85 in good health and CMV-seropositive.

V usage is TRBV6-4 and J usage is TRBJ2-7; perhaps TRBD2 as D (5 bases). Trimming removed 4 bases from V and 2 bases from J, with 18 bases in between. CDR3 length: 16 amino acids. From germline, CDR1 is MRHNA and CDR2 SNTAGT. CDR3 protein: CASSVMTPRETYEQYF. The CDR3 DNA reads as TGTGCCAGCAGTGTCATGACTCCCCGGGAAACCTACGAGCAGTACTTC.

This chain uses TRBV6-5 with TRBJ2-7, with a tentative D call TRBD2 (6 bases). The CDR3 covers 13 residues. The germline V gene has CDR1 MNHEY and CDR2 SVGAGI. V was cut by 7 bases and J by 3 bases, with 13 bases left in between. The CDR3 protein is CASTRGVGYEQYF. Here the CDR3 DNA reads TGTGCCAGCACCCGCGGGGTGGGCTACGAGCAGTACTTC.

The rearrangement links TRBV5-8 to TRBJ2-5; TRBD2 is a possible D gene (5 bases). This CDR3 region has 13 residues. Germline CDR1 is SGHTS and CDR2 is YDEGEE. V was trimmed by 5 bases and J by 5 bases, leaving 13 bases between them. CDR3 sequence reads: CASRPRGRETQYF. The DNA of the CDR3 is TGTGCCAGCAGGCCCCGGGGAAGGGAGACCCAGTACTTC.

This chain's CDR3 is CASSLAQGVYGYTF. CDR3 bases: TGCGCCAGCAGCTTGGCACAGGGGGTATATGGCTACACCTTC. The J gene is TRBJ1-2, the V gene TRBV5-1; 8 positions agree with TRBD1. After removal of 0 bases from V and 5 bases from J, the junction contained 3 bases not matched to a gene. Germline CDR1 reads SGHRS; CDR2 reads YFSETQ. This CDR3 has 14 residues.

This clone was seen more than once but under ten times. J is TRBJ2-2 and V is TRBV5-1; TRBD1 aligns across 7 bases. Germline CDR1 SGHRS, CDR2 YFSETQ. CDR3 size: 15 residues. The J segment lost 2 bases and the V segment lost 4 bases, leaving 5 bases of the junction unmatched. CDR3 in amino acids: CASSADRKNTGELFF. The CDR3 DNA reads TGCGCCAGCAGCGCGGACAGGAAAAACACCGGGGAGCTGTTTTTT.

The chain has TRBV14 and TRBJ2-7; 7 nucleotides match TRBD1. The V gene's germline CDR1 is SGHDN and CDR2 FVKESK. The CDR3 spans 13 residues. The trim removed 6 bases at V and 3 bases at J, leaving 5 bases unmatched. The CDR3 loop is CASRDRSHYEQYF. As DNA, the CDR3 is TGTGCCAGCAGGGACAGGTCCCACTACGAGCAGTACTTC.

The rearrangement links TRBV7-9 to TRBJ1-2, with D possibly being TRBD1 (6 bases). Trimming removed 5 bases from V and 8 bases from J, with 21 bases in between. The CDR3 covers 15 residues. The germline gives CDR1 SEHNR, CDR2 FQNEAQ (reference sequence). The CDR3 loop reads CASSPQAQGRRGYTF. DNA for the CDR3: TGTGCCAGCAGCCCCCAAGCACAGGGAAGGCGAGGCTACACCTTC.

J is TRBJ1-3 and V is TRBV5-4, with a possible D match to TRBD1 (5 bases). The CDR3 is 14 residues long. The germline V gene has CDR1 SGHNT and CDR2 YYREEE (reference sequence). The V end was cut by 6 bases, the J end by 1 base, with 11 bases between. The CDR3 region is CASTGGGSGNTIYF. The CDR3 bases are TGTGCCAGCACCGGCGGGGGGTCTGGAAACACCATATATTTT.

The gene calls are TRBV2 and TRBJ2-1; TRBD2 agrees at 8 bases. Trimming took 9 bases from V and 1 from J; bases not matched to a gene: 11. Per the germline V gene, CDR1 is SNHLY and CDR2 is FYNNEI. This CDR3 is built from 16 residues. The CDR3 sequence is CARTIAGQGSYNEQFF. The CDR3 DNA sequence: TGTGCCAGAACCATAGCGGGGCAGGGATCCTACAATGAGCAGTTCTTC.

In DNA, the CDR3 is TGTGCCAGCACCTTCCTAGCGGGAGCTGGCTATGAGCAGTTCTTC. Translated: CASTFLAGAGYEQFF. The V and J genes are TRBV11-2 and TRBJ2-1, with TRBD2 identical over 10 bases. This CDR3 has 15 amino acids. Germline V gene lookup returns CDR1 SGHAT and CDR2 FQNNGV. Trimming at V came to 7 bases and at J to 8 bases, leaving 11 bases not matched to a gene. Full variable domain (rest looked up from reference TRBV11-2 and TRBJ2-1): EAGVAQSPRYKIIEKRQSVAFWCNPISGHATLYWYQQILGQGPKLLIQFQNNGVVDDSQLPKDRFSAERLKGVDSTLKIQPAKLEDSAVYLCASTFLAGAGYEQFFGPGTRLTVL.

The chain recombines TRBV11-2 with TRBJ2-5; 7 bases match TRBD1. CDR3 length: 16 residues. In germline, CDR1 is SGHAT, CDR2 FQNNGV. The junction had 12 bases not matched to a gene; V was cut back by 5 bases and J by 3 bases. The CDR3, as DNA: TGTGCCAGCAGCATTCCACAGGGGACAGCTAAAGAGACCCAGTACTTC. It is translated as CASSIPQGTAKETQYF.

This chain joins TRBV6-6 and TRBJ1-5; the match to TRBD1 covers 7 bases. Per germline, CDR1 MNHNY and CDR2 SVGAGI (reference sequence). The CDR3 spans 16 residues. J was trimmed by 2 bases and V by 6 bases; bases with no gene match: 10. CDR3 loop: CASSRPTGSGNQPQHF. Here the CDR3 DNA reads TGTGCCAGCAGCCGTCCGACAGGGTCCGGCAATCAGCCCCAGCATTTT.

In this sample, this clone turned up a few times. V gene TRBV9 combines with J gene TRBJ1-5; D not certain. The germline CDR1 and CDR2 sequences are SGDLS and YYNGEE. This CDR3 is 15 amino acids long. The V end lost 0 bases, the J end lost 5 bases, and 12 bases lay between the germline ends. Written as DNA, the CDR3 is TGTGCCAGCAGCGTAGGGGCAGAAGAAGATCAGCCCCAGCATTTT. This codes for CASSVGAEEDQPQHF. Full variable domain (remainder filled in from reference TRBV9 and TRBJ1-5): DSGVTQTPKHLITATGQRVTLRCSPRSGDLSVYWYQQSLDQGLQFLIQYYNGEERAKGNILERFSAQQFPDLHSELNLSSLELGDSALYFCASSVGAEEDQPQHFGDGTRLSIL.